Below, one TCR beta chain is given with its context. Its antigen is not known. These data come from a study of OX40 agonist ivuxolimab in advanced cancers. Overall study findings and caveats: Patients who responded partially at 0.1-3.0 mg/kg showed clonal expansion ranking among the lowest. Relative to CD4+ cells, CD8+ T cells on average had more expanded clones.

Using immunoSEQ multiplex PCR, the repertoire was profiled, and TCRdb retains in-frame clones only, with some absent. The repertoire consists of some 13,000 clones, with around 74% occurring once and the leading ten covering about a third. The material was CD4+ or CD8+ T cells sorted from blood, obtained in a trial of the OX40 agonist ivuxolimab. This clonotype was obtained from an adult with an advanced solid tumor such as melanoma, head and neck, liver or kidney cancer.

The CDR3 nucleotides read TGTGCCAGTAGGACCCCGGGGCCCGGGGAGCTGTTTTTT. Translation gives CASRTPGPGELFF. This chain joins TRBV19 and TRBJ2-2; tentatively, D is TRBD1 or TRBD2 (5 bases each). This CDR3 has 13 amino acids. Looked up from germline, CDR1 is LNHDA and CDR2 is SQIVND (reference sequence). Trimming cost V 6 bases and J 6 bases, with 11 bases left between them.